The 26 T cell receptor beta chains in this list originate from one sample, sequenced in a study of blood T cell repertoires in COVID-19. Clones were read by immunoSEQ multiplex PCR, and TCRdb kept only the in-frame ones, dropping some. The data contain approximately 130,000 clones, 83% of them singletons. The sequencing sample was made of peripheral blood. The receptors were gathered from a man older than 75 with active or convalescent COVID-19.

Only a few counts were recorded for this clone. The chain is built from TRBV7-9 and TRBJ2-7, with 11 bases matching TRBD2. Germline V gene sequence: CDR1 SEHNR, CDR2 FQNEAQ (reference sequence). The CDR3 is 15 residues long. Trimming took 5 bases from V and 1 from J; bases not matched to a gene: 4. CDR3 bases: TGTGCCAGCAGCCAAGCTAGCGGGGGGTCCTACGAGCAGTACTTC. Protein product: CASSQASGGSYEQYF.

The V gene is TRBV5-4, the J gene TRBJ2-1, with D tentatively TRBD2 (6 bases). The CDR3 spans 17 residues. V was trimmed by 1 base and J by 0 bases, leaving 14 bases between them. The germline V gene has CDR1 SGHNT and CDR2 YYREEE (reference sequence). Written as DNA, the CDR3 is TGTGCCAGCAGCTTGCCCACCGGGAGTAGCTCCTACAATGAGCAGTTCTTC. It encodes CASSLPTGSSSYNEQFF. The variable domain in full, completed from reference TRBV5-4 and TRBJ2-1, reads ETGVTQSPTHLIKTRGQQVTLRCSSQSGHNTVSWYQQALGQGPQFIFQYYREEENGRGNFPPRFSGLQFPNYSSELNVNALELDDSALYLCASSLPTGSSSYNEQFFGPGTRLTVL.

The chain employs TRBV20-1 and TRBJ1-2; 7 bases align to TRBD1. The CDR3 has 11 residues. Germline V gene lookup returns CDR1 DFQATT and CDR2 SNEGSKA (reference sequence). V dropped 4 bases and J dropped 8; count of bases not matched to a gene: 4. CDR3 bases: TGCAGTGCTAACAGGGGAGAAGGCTACACCTTC. It codes for CSANRGEGYTF.

The chain carries TRBV5-4 and TRBJ1-6; D uncertain. This CDR3 spans 13 amino acids. The germline V and J ends were trimmed by 7 bases and 7 bases, with 12 bases remaining between them. Per the germline V gene, CDR1 is SGHNT and CDR2 is YYREEE (reference sequence). The CDR3 DNA is TGTGCCAGCCGCGAGGGTTCCAATTCACCCCTCCACTTT. Translated: CASREGSNSPLHF.

This clone was recorded once. This sequence joins TRBV7-2 and TRBJ1-2; possible D gene TRBD1, 5 bases. Germline-derived CDR1 and CDR2 are SGHTA and FQGNSA. The CDR3 contains 17 residues. V lost 0 bases, J lost 5 bases, and 19 bases lay in between. The CDR3, as DNA: TGTGCCAGCAGCTTAGCTCCGGCTATGGGGCAGAGGTATGGCTACACCTTC. The encoded protein is CASSLAPAMGQRYGYTF.

This clone has a single count. The rearrangement uses TRBV12-3 or TRBV12-4 and TRBJ2-7; 7 bases map to TRBD1. Trimming removed 6 bases from V and 5 bases from J; junction bases left unmatched: 4. This CDR3 contains 12 residues. CDR3 coding DNA: TGTGCCAGCAGCCTGACAGGGCACGAGCAGTACTTC. It specifies CASSLTGHEQYF.

This clone was counted between two and nine times. The chain has TRBV2 and TRBJ1-2, with TRBD1 as a possible D gene (6 bases). The V and J ends lost 6 bases and 1 base respectively, with 15 bases between them. The V gene's germline CDR1 is SNHLY and CDR2 FYNNEI. This CDR3 is 15 amino acids long. The CDR3, as DNA: TGTGCCAGCAGAGAAAACCGGGACAATAACTATGGCTACACCTTC. Protein product: CASRENRDNNYGYTF.

The chain carries TRBV7-2 and TRBJ2-1; 15 nucleotides match TRBD2. The trim removed 5 bases at V and 10 bases at J, leaving 9 bases unmatched. CDR1 and CDR2 (germline): SGHTA, FQGNSA. This CDR3 has 16 residues. The CDR3 nucleotides read TGTGCCAGCAGCGATACGGGACTAGCGGGGGGTAACGAGCAGTTCTTC. Its protein is CASSDTGLAGGNEQFF.

The rearrangement uses TRBV6-5 and TRBJ1-1, with D tentatively TRBD1 (5 bases). The CDR3 covers 12 residues. CDR1 is MNHEY, CDR2 SVGAGI, per germline. Trimming removed 4 bases at V and 11 bases at J, with 14 bases between. This CDR3 is CASSSSGGGAFF. CDR3 nucleotides: TGTGCCAGCAGTTCAAGTGGGGGGGGTGCTTTCTTT.

The rearrangement links TRBV5-4 to TRBJ2-5; possibly TRBD2 for D (7 bases). Germline CDR1 SGHNT, CDR2 YYREEE (reference sequence). V was clipped by 0 bases and J by 3 bases, with 9 bases between them. CDR3 size: 14 residues. The CDR3 DNA reads TGTGCCAGCAGCTTGGAGCGGGACAAAGAGACCCAGTACTTC. This gives the protein CASSLERDKETQYF.

This clone turned up a few times. CDR3 coding DNA: TGCAGCGTTGAAGGATCCGCGGGGCGCTATTATGGCTACACCTTC. Protein product: CSVEGSAGRYYGYTF. The chain employs TRBV29-1 and TRBJ1-2, with D tentatively TRBD1 (5 bases). Looked up from germline, CDR1 is SQVTM and CDR2 is ANQGSEA. Trimming cost V 1 base and J 5 bases, with 17 bases left between them. This CDR3 has 15 amino acids.

The sample holds one count of this clone. The chain joins TRBV7-2 to TRBJ1-6; D not resolved. The V end lost 5 bases, the J end lost 8 bases, and 16 bases lay between the germline ends. CDR1 is SGHTA, CDR2 FQGNSA, per germline. The CDR3 loop spans 15 amino acids. This CDR3 is CASSPTSGWDSPLHF. DNA of the CDR3: TGTGCCAGCAGCCCTACCTCGGGGTGGGATTCACCCCTCCACTTT.

The chain uses TRBV5-1 and TRBJ2-3; TRBD1 agrees at 8 bases. Germline CDR1 is SGHRS and CDR2 is YFSETQ. CDR3 size: 14 residues. The J segment lost 0 bases and the V segment lost 4 bases, leaving 1 base of the junction unmatched. In nucleotides, the CDR3 is TGCGCCAGCAGCGGACAGGGCAGCACAGATACGCAGTATTTT. Amino acids: CASSGQGSTDTQYF.

V is TRBV6-2 or TRBV6-3 and J is TRBJ2-3; the match to TRBD2 covers 7 bases. Losses at the gene ends were 6 bases for V and 0 bases for J; bases not matched to a gene: 6. Germline V CDR1 and CDR2: MNHEY, SVGEGT. This CDR3 contains 15 residues. The DNA for the CDR3 is TGTGCCAGCAGCCCCATGCGGGAGAGCACAGATACGCAGTATTTT. Translating it yields CASSPMRESTDTQYF.

This chain uses TRBV24-1 with TRBJ2-1, with TRBD1 as a possible D gene (5 bases). Germline assignment: CDR1 KGHDR and CDR2 SFDVKD. Trimming shortened V by 4 bases and J by 3 bases, and 9 bases separated the two germline ends. The CDR3 is made up of 14 amino acids. The CDR3 reads CATSDQTDYNEQFF. For the CDR3, the DNA is TGTGCCACCAGTGACCAGACAGACTACAATGAGCAGTTCTTC.

The chain employs TRBV18 and TRBJ1-3; no clear D. V lost 5 bases to trimming and J lost 0 bases, with 14 bases between them. The CDR3 has 16 amino acids. Per the germline V gene, CDR1 is KGHSH and CDR2 is LQKENI. The CDR3: CASSSLSASSGNTIYF. For the CDR3, the DNA is TGTGCCAGCTCATCCCTGTCAGCTAGCTCTGGAAACACCATATATTTT.

V is TRBV6-5 and J is TRBJ1-2, with TRBD1 identical over 10 bases. Germline loops: CDR1 MNHEY, CDR2 SVGAGI. The CDR3 is made up of 13 amino acids. With 6 bases clipped from V and 8 bases from J, the junction kept 6 bases outside the gene matches. The CDR3 spells CASSKGQGVGYTF. The CDR3 region has the DNA TGTGCCAGCAGCAAAGGACAGGGGGTGGGCTACACCTTC.

The chain is built from TRBV5-1 and TRBJ1-4, with 9 bases that match TRBD1. From germline, CDR1 is SGHRS and CDR2 YFSETQ. The CDR3 spans 14 residues. J was trimmed by 8 bases and V by 4 bases; bases with no gene match: 6. Here the CDR3 DNA reads TGCGCCAGCAGCGGGGGACAGGGAGGGGAAAAACTGTTTTTT. Encoded protein: CASSGGQGGEKLFF. Drawing the rest from reference TRBV5-1 and TRBJ1-4, the complete variable domain is KAGVTQTPRYLIKTRGQQVTLSCSPISGHRSVSWYQQTPGQGLQFLFEYFSETQRNKGNFPGRFSGRQFSNSRSEMNVSTLELGDSALYLCASSGGQGGEKLFFGSGTQLSVL.

The genes are TRBV21-1 and TRBJ1-6. TRBV21-1 is classified as a pseudogene. This CDR3 comprises 16 residues. The CDR3 sequence: CASPSEEGDNNSPLHF. CDR3 nucleotide sequence: TGTGCCAGCCCTTCCGAGGAGGGAGACAATAATTCACCCCTCCACTTT.

This chain uses TRBV6-1 with TRBJ1-1, with D unresolved. Germline-derived CDR1 and CDR2 are MNHNS and SASEGT. V was clipped by 2 bases and J by 0 bases, with 10 bases between them. The CDR3 totals 15 residues. CDR3 region: CASSEIVSMNTEAFF. The DNA of the CDR3 is TGTGCCAGCAGTGAAATAGTTTCCATGAACACTGAAGCTTTCTTT.

The genes are TRBV5-1 and TRBJ2-5; 7 bases fit TRBD1. V trimming: 4 bases; J trimming: 4 bases; junction bases outside the gene matches: 10. Germline CDR1 reads SGHRS; CDR2 reads YFSETQ. The CDR3 loop spans 15 amino acids. CDR3 bases: TGCGCCAGCAGCCCAGGACAAGGGGGCGGAGAGACCCAGTACTTC. Amino acid sequence: CASSPGQGGGETQYF.

J is TRBJ1-2 and V is TRBV16, with D hard to call. Per the germline V gene, CDR1 is KGHSY and CDR2 is FQNENV. Trimming removed 5 bases at V and 2 bases at J, with 9 bases between. The CDR3 length is 13 residues. The CDR3 DNA reads as TGTGCCAGCAGCGCGGATCCCAACTATGGCTACACCTTC. Its translation: CASSADPNYGYTF. The full variable domain, with the rest looked up from reference TRBV16 and TRBJ1-2, is GEEVAQTPKHLVRGEGQKAKLYCAPIKGHSYVFWYQQVLKNEFKFLISFQNENVFDETGMPKERFSAKCLPNSPCSLEIQATKLEDSAVYFCASSADPNYGYTFGSGTRLTVV.

The chain joins TRBV5-1 to TRBJ1-2; maybe TRBD1 (5 bases). V lost 3 bases and J 5 bases, leaving 20 bases between the germline ends. Germline V CDR1 and CDR2: SGHRS, YFSETQ. The CDR3 is 16 residues long. In DNA, the CDR3 is TGCGCCAGCAGCTCCTCCCCTAAGGACGCAGGGTATGGCTACACCTTC. This codes for CASSSSPKDAGYGYTF. Based on the CDR3 plus reference TRBV5-1 and TRBJ1-2, the full variable domain is KAGVTQTPRYLIKTRGQQVTLSCSPISGHRSVSWYQQTPGQGLQFLFEYFSETQRNKGNFPGRFSGRQFSNSRSEMNVSTLELGDSALYLCASSSSPKDAGYGYTFGSGTRLTVV.

The rearrangement uses TRBV12-5 and TRBJ1-2; D not certain. In germline, CDR1 is LGHNT, CDR2 FRNRAP. This CDR3 comprises 14 residues. Trimming left V 3 bases short and J 2 bases short, with 10 bases between. The CDR3 sequence is CASGLFGGNYGYTF. CDR3 coding DNA: TGTGCTAGTGGTTTATTTGGCGGAAACTATGGCTACACCTTC.

The V and J genes are TRBV5-1 and TRBJ2-6; D is perhaps TRBD1 (5 bases). Germline-derived CDR1 and CDR2 are SGHRS and YFSETQ. Trimming took off 0 bases at V and 0 bases at J, with 10 bases between the two ends. The CDR3 loop spans 17 amino acids. CDR3 sequence reads: CASSLVAQGSGANVLTF. In DNA form, the CDR3 reads TGCGCCAGCAGCTTGGTAGCTCAGGGCTCTGGGGCCAACGTCCTGACTTTC.

The rearrangement uses TRBV4-2 and TRBJ1-1; D might be TRBD1 (6 bases). Germline V lookup: CDR1 LGHNA, CDR2 YNFKEQ. The CDR3 sequence is 15 residues long. Trimming shortened V by 1 base and J by 5 bases, and 14 bases separated the two germline ends. The CDR3 bases are TGTGCCAGCAGCCAAGTGGGAGGGGGAGAAACTGAAGCTTTCTTT. This encodes CASSQVGGGETEAFF.